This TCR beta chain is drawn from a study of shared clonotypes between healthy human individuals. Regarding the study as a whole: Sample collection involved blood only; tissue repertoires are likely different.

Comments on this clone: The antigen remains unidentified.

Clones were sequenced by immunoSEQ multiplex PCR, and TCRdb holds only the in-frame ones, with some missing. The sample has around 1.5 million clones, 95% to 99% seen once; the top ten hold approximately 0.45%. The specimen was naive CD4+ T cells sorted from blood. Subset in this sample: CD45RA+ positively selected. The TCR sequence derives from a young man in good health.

DNA for the CDR3: TGCGCCAGCAGCCAAGTTGTAAGTCGGCTTGAAGCTTTCTTT. Protein: CASSQVVSRLEAFF. The chain recombines TRBV4-1 with TRBJ1-1; unclear D gene. Per the germline V gene, CDR1 is MGHRA and CDR2 is YSYEKL. CDR3 length: 14 residues. Trimming pared 1 base from V and 7 bases from J, leaving 13 bases between.